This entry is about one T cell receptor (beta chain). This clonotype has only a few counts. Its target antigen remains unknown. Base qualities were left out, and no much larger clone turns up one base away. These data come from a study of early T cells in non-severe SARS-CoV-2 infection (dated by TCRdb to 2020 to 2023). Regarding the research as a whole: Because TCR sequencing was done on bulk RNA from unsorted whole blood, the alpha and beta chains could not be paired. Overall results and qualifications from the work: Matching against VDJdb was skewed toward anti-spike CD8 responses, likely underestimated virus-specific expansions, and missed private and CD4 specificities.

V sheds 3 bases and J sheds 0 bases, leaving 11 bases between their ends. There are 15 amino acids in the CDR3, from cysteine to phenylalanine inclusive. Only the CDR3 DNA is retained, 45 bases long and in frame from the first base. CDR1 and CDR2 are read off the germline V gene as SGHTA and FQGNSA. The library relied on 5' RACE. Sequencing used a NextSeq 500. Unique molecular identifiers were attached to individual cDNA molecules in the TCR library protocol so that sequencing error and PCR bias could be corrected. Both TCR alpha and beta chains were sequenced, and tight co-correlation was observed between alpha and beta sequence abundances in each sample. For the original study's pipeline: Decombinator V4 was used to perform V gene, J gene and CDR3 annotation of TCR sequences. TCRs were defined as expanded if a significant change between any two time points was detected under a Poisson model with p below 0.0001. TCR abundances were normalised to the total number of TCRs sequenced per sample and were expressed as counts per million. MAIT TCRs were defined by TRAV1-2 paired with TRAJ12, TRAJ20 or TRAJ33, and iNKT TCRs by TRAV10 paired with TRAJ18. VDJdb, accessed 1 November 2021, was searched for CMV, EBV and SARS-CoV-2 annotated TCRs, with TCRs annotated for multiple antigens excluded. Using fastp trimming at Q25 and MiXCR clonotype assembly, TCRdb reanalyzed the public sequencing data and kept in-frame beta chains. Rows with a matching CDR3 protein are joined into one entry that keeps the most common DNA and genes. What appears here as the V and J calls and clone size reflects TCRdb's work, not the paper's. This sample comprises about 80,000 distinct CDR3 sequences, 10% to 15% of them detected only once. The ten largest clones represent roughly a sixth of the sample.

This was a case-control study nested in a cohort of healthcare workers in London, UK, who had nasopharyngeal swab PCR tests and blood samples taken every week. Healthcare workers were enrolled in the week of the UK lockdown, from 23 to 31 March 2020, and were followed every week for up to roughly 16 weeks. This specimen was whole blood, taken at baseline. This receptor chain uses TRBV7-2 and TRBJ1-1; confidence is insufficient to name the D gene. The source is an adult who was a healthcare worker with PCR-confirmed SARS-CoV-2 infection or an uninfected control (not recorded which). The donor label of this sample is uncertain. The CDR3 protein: CASSFTTAMNTEAFF. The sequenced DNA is TGTGCCAGCAGCTTTACCACGGCCATGAACACTGAAGCTTTCTTT.